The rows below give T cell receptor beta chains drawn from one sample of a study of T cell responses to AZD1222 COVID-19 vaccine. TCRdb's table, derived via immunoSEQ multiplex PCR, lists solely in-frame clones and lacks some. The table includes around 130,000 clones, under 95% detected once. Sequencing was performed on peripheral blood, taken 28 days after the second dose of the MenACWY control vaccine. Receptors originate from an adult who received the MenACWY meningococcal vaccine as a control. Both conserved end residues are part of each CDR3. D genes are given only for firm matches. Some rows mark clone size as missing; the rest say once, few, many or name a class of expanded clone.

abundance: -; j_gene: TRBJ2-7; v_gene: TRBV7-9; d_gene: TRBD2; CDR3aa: CASTSGGGAYEQYF; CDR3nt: TGTGCCAGCACCTCCGGCGGGGGAGCCTACGAGCAGTACTTC
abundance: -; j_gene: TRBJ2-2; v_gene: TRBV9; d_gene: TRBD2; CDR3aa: CASSVASGRITGELFF; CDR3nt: TGTGCCAGCAGCGTAGCGAGCGGGAGAATCACCGGGGAGCTGTTTTTT
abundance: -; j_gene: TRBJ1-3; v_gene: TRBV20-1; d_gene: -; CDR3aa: CSGSGNTIYF; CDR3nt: TGCAGCGGGAGTGGAAACACCATATATTTT
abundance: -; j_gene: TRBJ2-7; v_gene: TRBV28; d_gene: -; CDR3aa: CASTDRSYYEQYF; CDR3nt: TGTGCCAGCACCGATCGGTCGTACTACGAGCAGTACTTC
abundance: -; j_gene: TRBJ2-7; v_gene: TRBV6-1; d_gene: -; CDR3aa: CASGVLGGGYEQYF; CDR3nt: TGTGCCAGCGGGGTCCTCGGAGGGGGCTACGAGCAGTACTTC
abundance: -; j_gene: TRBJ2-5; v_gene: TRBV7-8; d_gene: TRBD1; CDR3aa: CASSSQGGETQYF; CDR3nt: TGTGCCAGCAGCTCACAGGGGGGAGAGACCCAGTACTTC
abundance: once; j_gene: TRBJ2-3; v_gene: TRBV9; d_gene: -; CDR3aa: CASSVEAVPGTDTQYF; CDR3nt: TGTGCCAGCAGCGTAGAGGCGGTCCCAGGGACAGATACGCAGTATTTT
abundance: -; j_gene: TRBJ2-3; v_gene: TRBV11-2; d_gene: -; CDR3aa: CASSESTDTQYF; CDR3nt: TGTGCCAGCAGTGAAAGCACAGATACGCAGTATTTT
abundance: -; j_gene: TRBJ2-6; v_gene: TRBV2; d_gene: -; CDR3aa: CASSISSGANVLTF; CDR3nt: TGTGCCAGCAGCATTAGCTCTGGGGCCAACGTCCTGACTTTC
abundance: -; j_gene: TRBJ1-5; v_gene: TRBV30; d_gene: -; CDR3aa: CAWTSDLNQPQHF; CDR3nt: TGTGCCTGGACGTCGGATTTGAATCAGCCCCAGCATTTT
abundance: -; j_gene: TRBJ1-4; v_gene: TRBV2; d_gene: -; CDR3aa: CASSGGDEKLFF; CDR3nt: TGTGCCAGCTCCGGGGGGGATGAAAAACTGTTTTTT
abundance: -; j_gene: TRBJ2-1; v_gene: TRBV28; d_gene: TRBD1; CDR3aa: CATYRTGWDNEQFF; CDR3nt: TGTGCCACCTACCGGACAGGGTGGGACAATGAGCAGTTCTTC
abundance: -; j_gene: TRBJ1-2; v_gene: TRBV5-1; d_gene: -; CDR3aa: CASSLDRDGYTF; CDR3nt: TGCGCCAGCAGCTTGGACAGGGATGGCTACACCTTC
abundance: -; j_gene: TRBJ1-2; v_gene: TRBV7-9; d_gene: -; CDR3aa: CASSLETGGYTF; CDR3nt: TGTGCCAGCAGCTTAGAAACCGGGGGCTACACCTTC
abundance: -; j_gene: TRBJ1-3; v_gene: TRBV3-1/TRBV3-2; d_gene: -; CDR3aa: CASSLTGGGGNTIYF; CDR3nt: TGTGCCAGCAGCCTCACTGGGGGGGGAGGAAACACCATATATTTT
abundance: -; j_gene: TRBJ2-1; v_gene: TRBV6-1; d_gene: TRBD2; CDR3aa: CASSEDGGGARNEQFF; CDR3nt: TGTGCCAGCAGTGAAGATGGGGGAGGGGCTCGCAATGAGCAGTTCTTC
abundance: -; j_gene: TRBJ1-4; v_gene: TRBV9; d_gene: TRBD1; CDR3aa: CASSVGGGEKLFF; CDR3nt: TGTGCCAGCAGCGTAGGAGGGGGCGAAAAACTGTTTTTT
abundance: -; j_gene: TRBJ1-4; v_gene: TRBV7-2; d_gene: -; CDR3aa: CASSLTGRLLTNEKLFF; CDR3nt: TGTGCCAGCAGCTTAACTGGCAGGCTTCTCACTAATGAAAAACTGTTTTTT
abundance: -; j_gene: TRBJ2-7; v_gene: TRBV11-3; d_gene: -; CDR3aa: CASSLGGSAYEQYF; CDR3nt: TGTGCCAGCAGCTTAGGCGGCAGTGCCTACGAGCAGTACTTC
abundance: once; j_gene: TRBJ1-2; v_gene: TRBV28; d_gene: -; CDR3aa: CASSLSGQGYNGYTF; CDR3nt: TGTGCCAGCAGTTTATCGGGGCAGGGTTATAATGGCTACACCTTC
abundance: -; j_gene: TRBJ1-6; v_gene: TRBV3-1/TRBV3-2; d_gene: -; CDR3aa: CASSQGADSPLHF; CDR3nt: TGTGCCAGCAGCCAGGGGGCGGATTCACCCCTCCACTTT
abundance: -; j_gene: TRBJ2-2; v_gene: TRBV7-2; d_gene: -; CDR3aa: CASSRDTDTGELFF; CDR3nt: TGTGCCAGCAGCAGGGACACAGACACCGGGGAGCTGTTTTTT
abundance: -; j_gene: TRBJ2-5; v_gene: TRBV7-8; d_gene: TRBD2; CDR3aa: CASSFSLVTSGNWETQYF; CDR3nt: TGTGCCAGCAGCTTTAGTCTCGTGACTAGCGGGAATTGGGAGACCCAGTACTTC
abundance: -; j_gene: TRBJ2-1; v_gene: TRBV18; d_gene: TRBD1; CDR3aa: CASSKGTGYHNEQFF; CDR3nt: TGTGCCAGCTCAAAGGGGACAGGGTACCACAATGAGCAGTTCTTC
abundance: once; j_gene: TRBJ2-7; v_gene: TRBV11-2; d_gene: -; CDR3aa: CASSLDFHEQYF; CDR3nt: TGTGCCAGCAGCTTAGACTTCCACGAGCAGTACTTC